The 11 T cell receptor beta chains in this list originate from one sample, sequenced in a study of blood T cell repertoires in COVID-19. Assay used: immunoSEQ multiplex PCR; TCRdb lists only in-frame clones, some missing. This table holds a few hundred thousand clones, over 75% found once. The specimen was PBMCs or T cells enriched from blood (not recorded which). The receptors come from a woman aged 40 to 50 who had recovered from COVID-19.

The chain carries TRBV28 and TRBJ1-4, with D unclear. The CDR3 sequence is 13 residues long. Between the trimmed V and J ends, which lost 1 base and 12 bases, there was a span of 12 bases. The germline V gene has CDR1 MDHEN and CDR2 SYDVKM. In nucleotides, the CDR3 is TGTGCCAGCAGTTTATCTACCCCTAGGCAACTGTTTTTT. Translation gives CASSLSTPRQLFF. Based on the CDR3 plus reference TRBV28 and TRBJ1-4, the full variable domain is DVKVTQSSRYLVKRTGEKVFLECVQDMDHENMFWYRQDPGLGLRLIYFSYDVKMKEKGDIPEGYSVSREKKERFSLILESASTNQTSMYLCASSLSTPRQLFFGSGTQLSVL.

This clone has a single count. The sample holds other DNA sequences that translate to the same CDR3. The chain employs TRBV9 and TRBJ1-2; 9 bases match TRBD1. CDR1 is SGDLS, CDR2 YYNGEE, per germline. This CDR3 has 14 amino acids. Losses at the gene ends were 2 bases for V and 3 bases for J; bases not matched to a gene: 2. The CDR3 spells CASSVDRGDYGYTF. The CDR3 nucleotides read TGTGCCAGCAGCGTGGACAGGGGCGACTATGGCTACACCTTC. Complete variable domain (other parts from reference TRBV9 and TRBJ1-2): DSGVTQTPKHLITATGQRVTLRCSPRSGDLSVYWYQQSLDQGLQFLIQYYNGEERAKGNILERFSAQQFPDLHSELNLSSLELGDSALYFCASSVDRGDYGYTFGSGTRLTVV.

The chain joins TRBV5-1 to TRBJ1-4; unclear D gene. Germline-derived CDR1 and CDR2 are SGHRS and YFSETQ. The ends were cut back, 1 base at V and 5 bases at J, with 9 bases in the middle. This CDR3 is 14 amino acids long. CDR3 in amino acids: CASSLFTGNEKLFF. CDR3 coding DNA: TGCGCCAGCAGCTTGTTCACGGGGAATGAAAAACTGTTTTTT.

V is TRBV7-9 and J is TRBJ2-6, with D uncertain. CDR1 is SEHNR and CDR2 is FQNEAQ in the germline V gene (reference sequence). Trimming removed 6 bases at V and 2 bases at J, with 8 bases between. The CDR3 loop spans 14 amino acids. The CDR3 region is CASSAGAGANVLTF. CDR3 DNA: TGTGCCAGCAGTGCCGGAGCTGGGGCCAACGTCCTGACTTTC.

The chain is built from TRBV16 and TRBJ2-5; 10 bases align to TRBD1. The CDR3 extends over 16 amino acids. The junction had 8 bases not matched to a gene; V was cut back by 3 bases and J by 4 bases. Germline loops: CDR1 KGHSY, CDR2 FQNENV. The DNA of the CDR3 is TGTGCCAGCAGCCAGCCGGACAGGGGGGCAGGAGAGACCCAGTACTTC. Its protein is CASSQPDRGAGETQYF.

The chain is built from TRBV7-8 and TRBJ2-7; possible D gene TRBD1, 9 bases. The CDR3 spans 17 residues. CDR1 is SGHVS, CDR2 FQNEAQ, per germline. Trimming cost V 0 bases and J 4 bases, with 19 bases left between them. The DNA of the CDR3 is TGTGCCAGCAGCTTAGCCGGGGGGGGACAGGGTTTATACGAGCAGTACTTC. Translation: CASSLAGGGQGLYEQYF.

This clone was detected once. The rearrangement joins TRBV7-8 to TRBJ2-2; 13 bases match TRBD2. The CDR3 loop spans 17 amino acids. Germline values: CDR1 SGHVS, CDR2 FQNEAQ. V shed 6 bases, J shed 5 bases, and the junction held 9 bases outside the gene matches. In DNA, the CDR3 is TGTGCCAGCAGTTACTGGACTAGCGGGGGAGTAACCGGGGAGCTGTTTTTT. Encoded protein: CASSYWTSGGVTGELFF.

A note on this clone: Other DNA sequences in the sample encode the same CDR3. For the CDR3, the DNA is TGTGCCAGCTCACCTGGAGGGCAAGAGACCCAGTACTTC. Translating it yields CASSPGGQETQYF. The rearrangement links TRBV18 to TRBJ2-5, with a tentative D call TRBD2 (6 bases). The CDR3 contains 13 residues. Germline V gene lookup returns CDR1 KGHSH and CDR2 LQKENI. V was cut by 3 bases and J by 2 bases, with 7 bases left in between.

V is TRBV7-2 and J is TRBJ1-1, with D unresolved. Per the germline V gene, CDR1 is SGHTA and CDR2 is FQGNSA. V gave up 1 base and J gave up 3 bases, with 15 bases separating them. The CDR3 length is 16 residues. The CDR3 region has the DNA TGTGCCAGCAGCTTAGGCCCCGGGGTAGGGTACACTGAAGCTTTCTTT. Translation: CASSLGPGVGYTEAFF.

The chain couples TRBV13 to TRBJ2-7, with 8 bases fitting TRBD1. Germline V lookup: CDR1 PRHDT, CDR2 FYEKMQ (reference sequence). The CDR3 is 16 residues long. Trimming at V came to 5 bases and at J to 3 bases, leaving 12 bases not matched to a gene. The CDR3 sequence: CASSPTTGDEGYEQYF. The CDR3 nucleotides read TGTGCCAGCAGCCCGACGACAGGGGATGAAGGCTACGAGCAGTACTTC. Filled out from reference TRBV13 and TRBJ2-7, the complete variable domain reads AAGVIQSPRHLIKEKRETATLKCYPIPRHDTVYWYQQGPGQDPQFLISFYEKMQSDKGSIPDRFSAQQFSDYHSELNMSSLELGDSALYFCASSPTTGDEGYEQYFGPGTRLTVT.

This sequence joins TRBV19 and TRBJ2-7; possible D gene TRBD1, 7 bases. This CDR3 has 17 residues. Deletions cut 1 base from V and 0 bases from J, with 16 bases between. The germline V gene has CDR1 LNHDA and CDR2 SQIVND (reference sequence). Here the CDR3 reads CASSIGAGQFYSYEQYF. CDR3 in DNA: TGTGCCAGTAGTATAGGGGCGGGACAGTTTTACTCCTACGAGCAGTACTTC.